Sequencing of this T cell receptor beta chain was carried out in a study of blood T cell repertoires in COVID-19 (dated by TCRdb to about 2020). Study-wide context: The collaborator samples originated in the United States, Italy and Spain and spanned the acute and convalescent phases of COVID-19. The material from the prospective study consisted of cDNA or gDNA derived from T cells, B-cell-depleted T cells, or PBMCs. Deeply sampled blood TCRbeta repertoires from subjects exposed to, actively infected with, or recovered from COVID-19 were included in the dataset. The repertoires were released in a freely available public database meant as a resource for research on the immune response to SARS-CoV-2. The samples were drawn from the first 160 participants of the ongoing ImmuneRACE study and from 1,254 subjects provided by 6 global collaborators. Sample metadata almost always included a de-identified subject ID, COVID-19 status, age in years and sex. HLA class I and class II types, where available, came from metadata supplied by the sample provider rather than from assay-based typing. Study-wide conclusions, independent of this receptor: The amount of clinical and demographic metadata varied by source and participant and was provided uncurated.

TCRbeta CDR3 regions were amplified from genomic DNA using the immunoSEQ Assay, a bias-controlled multiplex PCR. Turning to the authors' computational methods: The number of nucleated cells in each sample was estimated from the amplification of reference gene primers within the assay. To quantify the absolute abundance of each unique TCRbeta CDR3 rearrangement, sequence reads were collapsed and filtered. For each sample, productive Simpson clonality was calculated by taking the square root of Simpson's diversity index across productive rearrangements. TCRdb retrieved this table from immuneACCESS and kept in-frame rearrangements only. Not all clones are present; in checked studies, unresolved V genes account for under half, and no reason is known for the remainder. The D gene and trimming were derived from the DNA, and the V and J assignments and clone size from that table. This sample gives about 200,000 clones in total; about 85% of them show up just once. Together, the top ten hold around 5.9% of the sample.

One collaborating source in Seattle enrolled patients during active infection and followed them longitudinally through the course of disease. Collaborating institutions collected whole blood in K2EDTA tubes following their own protocols. Collaborator samples were shipped for TCRbeta analysis as frozen whole blood, isolated PBMCs, or DNA extracted from either sample type. V is pruned by 4 bases and J by 4 bases, leaving 7 bases of the junction without a gene match. The CDR3 covers 15 residues, taking in both the cysteine and the phenylalanine. Just CDR3 DNA is preserved here, 45 bases in frame from base 1. The CDR1 and CDR2 encoded by the germline V gene (reference sequence) are LGHDT and YNNKEL. This clone occurred once. Its cognate antigen has yet to be identified. The record has no base qualities; no much larger clone is one base away.

The source material was peripheral blood. This clonotype was obtained from a woman aged 40-49 years with COVID-19, enrolled during active disease. The V gene is TRBV3-1 (or the pseudogene TRBV3-2) and the J gene is TRBJ2-1, with 7 bases matching TRBD1. The CDR3 region has the sequence CASSPTGTDYNEQFF. The sequenced DNA is TGTGCCAGCAGCCCCACCGGGACAGATTACAATGAGCAGTTCTTC.